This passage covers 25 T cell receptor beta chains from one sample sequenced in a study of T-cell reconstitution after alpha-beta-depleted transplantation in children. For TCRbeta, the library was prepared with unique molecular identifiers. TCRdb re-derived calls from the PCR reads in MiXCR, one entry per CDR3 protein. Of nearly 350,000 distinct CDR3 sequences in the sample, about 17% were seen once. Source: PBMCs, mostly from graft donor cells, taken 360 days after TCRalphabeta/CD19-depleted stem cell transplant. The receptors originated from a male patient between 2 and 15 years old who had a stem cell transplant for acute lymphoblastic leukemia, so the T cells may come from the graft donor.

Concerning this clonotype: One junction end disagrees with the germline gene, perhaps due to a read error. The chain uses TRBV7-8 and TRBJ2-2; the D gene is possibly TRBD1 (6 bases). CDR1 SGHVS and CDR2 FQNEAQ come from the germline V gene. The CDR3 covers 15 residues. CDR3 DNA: TGTGCCAACAGCCCCGGGACACCGAACACCGGGGAGCTGTTTTTT. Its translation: CANSPGTPNTGELFF.

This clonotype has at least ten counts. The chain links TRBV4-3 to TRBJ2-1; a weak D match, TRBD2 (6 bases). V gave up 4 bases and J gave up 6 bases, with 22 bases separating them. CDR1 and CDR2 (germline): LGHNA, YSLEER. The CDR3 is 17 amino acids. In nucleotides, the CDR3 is TGCGCCAGCAGCCGAGCCCTGGCAGCGGGTATGATCAATGAGCAGTTCTTC. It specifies CASSRALAAGMINEQFF.

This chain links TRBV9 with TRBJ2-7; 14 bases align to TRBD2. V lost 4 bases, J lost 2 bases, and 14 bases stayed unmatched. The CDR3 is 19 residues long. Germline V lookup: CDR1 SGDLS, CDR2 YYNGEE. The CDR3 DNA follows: TGTGCCAGCAGCCCCGATTGGGGACTAGCGGGAGTTCCTGCCTACGAGCAGTACTTC. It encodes CASSPDWGLAGVPAYEQYF.

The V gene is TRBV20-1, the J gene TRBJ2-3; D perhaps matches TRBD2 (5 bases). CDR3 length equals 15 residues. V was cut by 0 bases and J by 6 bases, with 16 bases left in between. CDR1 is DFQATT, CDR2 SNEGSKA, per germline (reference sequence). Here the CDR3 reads CSARDLKRNSDTQYF. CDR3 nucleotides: TGCAGTGCTAGAGATCTGAAGCGGAACAGCGATACGCAGTATTTT.

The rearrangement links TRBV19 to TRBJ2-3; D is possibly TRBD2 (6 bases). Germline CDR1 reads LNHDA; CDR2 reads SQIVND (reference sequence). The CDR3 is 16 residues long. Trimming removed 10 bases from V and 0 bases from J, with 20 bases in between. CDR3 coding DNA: TGTGCCACTTCCTTGGGACTGGGAGTAAGCACAGATACGCAGTATTTT. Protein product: CATSLGLGVSTDTQYF. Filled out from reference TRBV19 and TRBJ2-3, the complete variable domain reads DGGITQSPKYLFRKEGQNVTLSCEQNLNHDAMYWYRQDPGQGLRLIYYSQIVNDFQKGDIAEGYSVSREKKESFPLTVTSAQKNPTAFYLCATSLGLGVSTDTQYFGPGTRLTVL.

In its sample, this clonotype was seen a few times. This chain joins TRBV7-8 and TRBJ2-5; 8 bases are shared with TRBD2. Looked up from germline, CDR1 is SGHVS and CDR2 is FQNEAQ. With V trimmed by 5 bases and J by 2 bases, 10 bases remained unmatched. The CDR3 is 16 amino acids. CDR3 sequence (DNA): TGTGCCAGCAGCCCGCCTAGGACTAGCTTACAAGAGACCCAGTACTTC. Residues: CASSPPRTSLQETQYF.

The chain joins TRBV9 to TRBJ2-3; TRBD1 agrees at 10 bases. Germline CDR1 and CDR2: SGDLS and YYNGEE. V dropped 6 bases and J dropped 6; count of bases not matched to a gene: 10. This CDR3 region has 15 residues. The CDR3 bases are TGTGCCAGCAAACAGGGACAGGGGTTAGCGGATACGCAGTATTTT. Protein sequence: CASKQGQGLADTQYF.

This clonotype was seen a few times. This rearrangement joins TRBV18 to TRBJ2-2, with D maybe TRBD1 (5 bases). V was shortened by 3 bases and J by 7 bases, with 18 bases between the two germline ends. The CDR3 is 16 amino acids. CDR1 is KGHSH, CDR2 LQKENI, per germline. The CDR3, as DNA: TGTGCCAGCTCACCCAACATTCCAGGGATGGACGGGGAGCTGTTTTTT. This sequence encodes CASSPNIPGMDGELFF.

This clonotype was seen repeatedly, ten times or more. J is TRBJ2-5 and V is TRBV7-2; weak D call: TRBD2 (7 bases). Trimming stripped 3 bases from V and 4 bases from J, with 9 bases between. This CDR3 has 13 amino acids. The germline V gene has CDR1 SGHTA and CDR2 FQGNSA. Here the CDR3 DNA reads TGTGCCAGCAGCTTGGGGGGGCGAGAGACCCAGTACTTC. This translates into CASSLGGRETQYF.

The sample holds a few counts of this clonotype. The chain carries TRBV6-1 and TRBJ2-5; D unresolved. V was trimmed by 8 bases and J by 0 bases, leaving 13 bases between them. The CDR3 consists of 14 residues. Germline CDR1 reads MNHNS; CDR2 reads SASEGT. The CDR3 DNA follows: TGTGCCAGCCATATATCCCCAGACCAAGAGACCCAGTACTTC. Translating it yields CASHISPDQETQYF.

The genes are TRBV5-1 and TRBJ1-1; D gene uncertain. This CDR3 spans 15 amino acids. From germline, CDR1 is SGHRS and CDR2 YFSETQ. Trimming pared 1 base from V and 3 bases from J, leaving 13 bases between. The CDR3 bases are TGCGCCAGCAGCTTGTGGCCGGGCGAGGACACTGAAGCTTTCTTT. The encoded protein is CASSLWPGEDTEAFF.

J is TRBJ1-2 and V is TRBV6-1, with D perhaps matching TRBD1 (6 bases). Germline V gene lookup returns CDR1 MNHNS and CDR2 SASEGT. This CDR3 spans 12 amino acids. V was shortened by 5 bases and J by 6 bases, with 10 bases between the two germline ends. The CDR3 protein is CASSLRQDGYTF. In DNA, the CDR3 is TGTGCCAGCAGTCTCCGACAGGATGGCTACACCTTC.

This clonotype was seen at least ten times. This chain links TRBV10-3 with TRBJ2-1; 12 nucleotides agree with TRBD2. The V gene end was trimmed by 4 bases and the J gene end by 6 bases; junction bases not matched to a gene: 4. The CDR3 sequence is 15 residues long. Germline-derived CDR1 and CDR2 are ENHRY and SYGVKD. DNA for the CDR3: TGTGCCATCAGTGCAACTAGCGGGAGGATCAATGAGCAGTTCTTC. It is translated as CAISATSGRINEQFF.

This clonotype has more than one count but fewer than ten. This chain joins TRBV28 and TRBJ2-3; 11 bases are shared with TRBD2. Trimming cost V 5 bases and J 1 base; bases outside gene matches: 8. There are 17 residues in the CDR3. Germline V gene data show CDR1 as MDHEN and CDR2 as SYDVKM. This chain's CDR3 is CASSTWGLAAGTDTQYF. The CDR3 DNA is TGTGCCAGCAGTACCTGGGGACTAGCGGCCGGCACAGATACGCAGTATTTT. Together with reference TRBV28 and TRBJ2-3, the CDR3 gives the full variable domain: DVKVTQSSRYLVKRTGEKVFLECVQDMDHENMFWYRQDPGLGLRLIYFSYDVKMKEKGDIPEGYSVSREKKERFSLILESASTNQTSMYLCASSTWGLAAGTDTQYFGPGTRLTVL.

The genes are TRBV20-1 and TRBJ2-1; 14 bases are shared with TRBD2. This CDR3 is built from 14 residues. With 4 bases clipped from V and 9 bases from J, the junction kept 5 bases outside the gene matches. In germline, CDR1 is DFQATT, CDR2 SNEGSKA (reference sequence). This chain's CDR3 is CSATPGLAGAEQFF. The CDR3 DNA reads TGCAGTGCTACCCCGGGACTAGCGGGAGCTGAGCAGTTCTTC.

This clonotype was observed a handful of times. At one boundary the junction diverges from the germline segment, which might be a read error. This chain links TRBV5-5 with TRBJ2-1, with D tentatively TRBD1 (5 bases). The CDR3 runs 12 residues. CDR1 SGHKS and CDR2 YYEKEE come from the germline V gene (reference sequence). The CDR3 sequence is CASSLDTAEQFF. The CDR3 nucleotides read TGTGCCAGCAGTTTGGACACGGCTGAGCAGTTCTTC. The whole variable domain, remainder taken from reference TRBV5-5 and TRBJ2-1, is DAGVTQSPTHLIKTRGQQVTLRCSPISGHKSVSWYQQVLGQGPQFIFQYYEKEERGRGNFPDRFSARQFPNYSSELNVNALLLGDSALYLCASSLDTAEQFFGPGTRLTVL.

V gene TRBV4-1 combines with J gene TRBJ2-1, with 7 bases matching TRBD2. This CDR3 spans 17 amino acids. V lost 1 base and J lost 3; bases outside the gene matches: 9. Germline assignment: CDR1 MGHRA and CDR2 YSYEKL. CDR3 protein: CASSQGEGLAVYNEQFF. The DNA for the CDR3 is TGCGCCAGCAGCCAAGGTGAGGGGCTAGCGGTCTACAATGAGCAGTTCTTC.

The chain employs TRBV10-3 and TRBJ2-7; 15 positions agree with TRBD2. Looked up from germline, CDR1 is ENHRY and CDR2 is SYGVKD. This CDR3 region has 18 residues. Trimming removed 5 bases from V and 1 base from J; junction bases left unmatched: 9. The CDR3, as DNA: TGTGCCATCAGTCCCGGGACTAGCGGGAGGCCGGGTTCCTACGAGCAGTACTTC. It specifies CAISPGTSGRPGSYEQYF.

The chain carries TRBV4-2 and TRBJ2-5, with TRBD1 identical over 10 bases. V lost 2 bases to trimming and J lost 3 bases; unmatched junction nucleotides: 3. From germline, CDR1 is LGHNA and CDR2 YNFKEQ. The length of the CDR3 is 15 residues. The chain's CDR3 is CASSQTGQGKETQYF. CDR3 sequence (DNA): TGTGCCAGCAGCCAAACGGGACAGGGGAAAGAGACCCAGTACTTC.

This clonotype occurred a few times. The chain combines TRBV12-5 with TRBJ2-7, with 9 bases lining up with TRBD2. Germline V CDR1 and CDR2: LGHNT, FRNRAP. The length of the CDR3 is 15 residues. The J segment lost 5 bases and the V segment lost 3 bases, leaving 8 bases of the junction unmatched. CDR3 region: CASGFIAGVVHEQYF. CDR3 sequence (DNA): TGTGCTAGTGGTTTCATAGCGGGAGTCGTCCACGAGCAGTACTTC.

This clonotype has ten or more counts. The CDR3 protein is CSARHTPYRNTEAFF. The CDR3 DNA reads as TGCAGTGCTCGGCATACACCTTATCGGAACACTGAAGCTTTCTTT. The chain employs TRBV20-1 and TRBJ1-1; D gene ambiguous. This CDR3 spans 15 amino acids. CDR1 and CDR2 from the germline V gene are DFQATT and SNEGSKA (reference sequence). V was shortened by 5 bases and J by 1 base, with 17 bases between the two germline ends.

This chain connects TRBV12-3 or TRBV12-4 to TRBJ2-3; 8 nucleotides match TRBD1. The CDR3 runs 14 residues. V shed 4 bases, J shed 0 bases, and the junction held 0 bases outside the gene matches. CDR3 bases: TGTGCCAGCAGTTGGGACAGGAGCACAGATACGCAGTATTTT. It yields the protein CASSWDRSTDTQYF.

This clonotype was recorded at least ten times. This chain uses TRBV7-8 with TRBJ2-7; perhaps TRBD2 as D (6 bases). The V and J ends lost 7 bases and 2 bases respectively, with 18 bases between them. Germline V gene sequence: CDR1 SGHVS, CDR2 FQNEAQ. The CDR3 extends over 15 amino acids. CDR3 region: CASTPRREPTYEQYF. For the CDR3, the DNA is TGTGCCAGCACCCCCCGGCGGGAACCGACCTACGAGCAGTACTTC.

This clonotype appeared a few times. The CDR3 spells CASSRPGSGNTIYF. CDR3 in DNA: TGTGCCAGCAGCCGTCCAGGGTCAGGAAACACCATATATTTT. The rearrangement joins TRBV4-2 to TRBJ1-3; D is perhaps TRBD1 (5 bases). The CDR3 sequence is 14 residues long. Trimming pared 4 bases from V and 4 bases from J, leaving 11 bases between. Per the germline V gene, CDR1 is LGHNA and CDR2 is YNFKEQ.

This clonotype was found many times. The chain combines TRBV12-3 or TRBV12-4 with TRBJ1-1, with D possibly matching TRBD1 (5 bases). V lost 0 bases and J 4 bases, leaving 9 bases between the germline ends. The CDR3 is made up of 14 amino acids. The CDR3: CASSLARRGTEAFF. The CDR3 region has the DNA TGTGCCAGCAGTTTAGCGCGGAGGGGCACTGAAGCTTTCTTT.